This section outlines one TCR beta chain sequence together with its context. Its antigen remains unknown. Through a sample-barcoded 5' primer and a J-beta primer mix, a second PCR was run for 7 to 11 cycles. TCRdb reanalysed the 5' RACE reads using MiXCR and keeps one entry per CDR3 protein. The sample has about 1.8 million distinct CDR3 sequences, about 49% seen once. CDR1 is SGHKS, CDR2 YYEKEE, per germline (reference sequence). The CDR3 length is 17 residues. Trimming removed 2 bases at V and 0 bases at J, with 12 bases between. The sample is drawn from a study of blood T cells in healthy people across ages. Study-wide findings and caveats: When set beside aged donors, long-lived donors presented more naive CD4+ cells and higher diversity.

The TCR comes from a woman aged 40 to 55 in good health. The gene calls are TRBV5-5 and TRBJ2-6; TRBD2 might be the D (5 bases). Sequencing was performed on blood. CDR3 DNA: TGTGCCAGCAGCTTCCGGGAAAGTGTCTCTGGGGCCAACGTCCTGACTTTC. Translation: CASSFRESVSGANVLTF.